This TCR beta chain is drawn from a study of shared clonotypes between healthy human individuals. Study findings and constraints: Shared clonotypes: 4.5% to 6.5% naive CD4, roughly 3.8% naive CD8, 2% to 2.5% memory CD4, around 0.4% memory CD8. Relative to their counterparts shared across all four donors, non-shared clonotypes exhibited diminished generation probabilities.

On this clone: Its antigen is still unknown.

The donor cohort consisted entirely of Caucasian adults residing in Nashville, Tennessee. Each subset's genomic DNA was split evenly across several immunoSEQ plates. Profiled with immunoSEQ multiplex PCR; TCRdb holds only in-frame clones, not every one. The table lists around 350,000 clones, 73% of them singletons. This TCR derives from a man aged 30-40 years in good health. The sequenced material came from memory CD4+ T cells sorted from blood. Subset of the sample: CD45RA-negative fraction.

In nucleotides, the CDR3 is TGTGCCAGCAGTGAAGGGACAGGGGTTTTCGATACGCAGTATTTT. Translation: CASSEGTGVFDTQYF. The J gene is TRBJ2-3, the V gene TRBV6-1, with TRBD1 identical over 9 bases. This CDR3 is built from 15 residues. The V gene end was trimmed by 1 base and the J gene end by 6 bases; junction bases not matched to a gene: 5. In germline, CDR1 is MNHNS, CDR2 SASEGT.